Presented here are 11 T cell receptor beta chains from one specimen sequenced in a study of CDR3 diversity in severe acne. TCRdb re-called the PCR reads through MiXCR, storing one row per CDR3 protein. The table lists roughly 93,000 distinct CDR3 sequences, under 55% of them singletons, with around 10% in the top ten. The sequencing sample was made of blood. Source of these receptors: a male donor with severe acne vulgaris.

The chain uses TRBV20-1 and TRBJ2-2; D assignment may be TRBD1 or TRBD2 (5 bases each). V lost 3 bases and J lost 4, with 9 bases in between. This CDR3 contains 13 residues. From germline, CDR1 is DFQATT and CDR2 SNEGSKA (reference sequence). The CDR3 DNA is TGCAGTGCTAGCGGGGACCTCACCGGGGAGCTGTTTTTT. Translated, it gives CSASGDLTGELFF.

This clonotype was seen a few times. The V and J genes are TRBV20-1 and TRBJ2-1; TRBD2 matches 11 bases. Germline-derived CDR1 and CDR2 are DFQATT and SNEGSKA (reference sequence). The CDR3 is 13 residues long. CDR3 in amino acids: CLAGGGSYNEQFF. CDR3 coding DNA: TGCTTAGCGGGAGGGGGCTCCTACAATGAGCAGTTCTTC.

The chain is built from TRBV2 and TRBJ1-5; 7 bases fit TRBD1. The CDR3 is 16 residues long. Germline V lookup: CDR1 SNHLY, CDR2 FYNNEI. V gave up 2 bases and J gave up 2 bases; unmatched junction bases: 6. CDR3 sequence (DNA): TGTGCCAGCAGTGAACGGGCAGGGGGGGGCAATCAGCCCCAGCATTTT. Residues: CASSERAGGGNQPQHF. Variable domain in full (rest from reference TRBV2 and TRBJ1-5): EPEVTQTPSHQVTQMGQEVILRCVPISNHLYFYWYRQILGQKVEFLVSFYNNEISEKSEIFDDQFSVERPDGSNFTLKIRSTKLEDSAMYFCASSERAGGGNQPQHFGDGTRLSIL.

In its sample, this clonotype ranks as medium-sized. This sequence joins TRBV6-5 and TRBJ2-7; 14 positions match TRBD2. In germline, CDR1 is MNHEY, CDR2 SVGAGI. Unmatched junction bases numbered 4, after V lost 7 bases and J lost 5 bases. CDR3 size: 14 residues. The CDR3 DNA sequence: TGTGCCAGCATTGGGACTAGCGGGAGAGACGAGCAGTACTTC. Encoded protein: CASIGTSGRDEQYF.

The CDR3 region is CSASVQGSYEQYF. CDR3 sequence (DNA): TGCAGTGCTAGCGTACAGGGGTCCTACGAGCAGTACTTC. The V call is TRBV20-1, the J call TRBJ2-7; 7 bases are a match to TRBD1. The CDR3 runs 13 residues. Germline CDR1 reads DFQATT; CDR2 reads SNEGSKA (reference sequence). V gave up 3 bases and J gave up 1 base; unmatched junction bases: 3.

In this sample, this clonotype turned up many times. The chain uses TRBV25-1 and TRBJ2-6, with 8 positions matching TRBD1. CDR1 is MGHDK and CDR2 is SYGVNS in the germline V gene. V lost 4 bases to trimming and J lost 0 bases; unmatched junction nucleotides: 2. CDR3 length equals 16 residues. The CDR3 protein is CASSVDRVSGANVLTF. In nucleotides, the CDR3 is TGTGCCAGCAGTGTGGACAGGGTCTCTGGGGCCAACGTCCTGACTTTC.

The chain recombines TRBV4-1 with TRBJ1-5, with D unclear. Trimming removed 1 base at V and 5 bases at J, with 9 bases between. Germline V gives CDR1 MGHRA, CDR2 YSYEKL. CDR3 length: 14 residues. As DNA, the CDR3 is TGCGCCAGCAGCCAAGCCGACGGTGATCAGCCCCAGCATTTT. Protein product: CASSQADGDQPQHF.

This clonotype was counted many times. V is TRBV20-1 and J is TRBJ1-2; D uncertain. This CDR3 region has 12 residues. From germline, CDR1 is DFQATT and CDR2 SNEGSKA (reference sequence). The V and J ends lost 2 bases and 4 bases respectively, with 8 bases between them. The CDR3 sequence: CSARFTAYGYTF. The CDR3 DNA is TGCAGTGCTAGATTTACTGCCTATGGCTACACCTTC.

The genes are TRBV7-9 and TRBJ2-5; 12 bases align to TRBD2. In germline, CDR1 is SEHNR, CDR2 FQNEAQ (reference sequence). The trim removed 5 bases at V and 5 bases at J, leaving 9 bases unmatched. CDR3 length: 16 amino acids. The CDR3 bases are TGTGCCAGCAGCACCTTACTAGCGGGAGGATGGGAGACCCAGTACTTC. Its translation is CASSTLLAGGWETQYF.

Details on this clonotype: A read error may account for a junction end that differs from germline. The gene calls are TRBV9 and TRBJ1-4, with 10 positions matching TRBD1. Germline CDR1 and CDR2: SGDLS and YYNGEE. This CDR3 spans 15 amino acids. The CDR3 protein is CASGVAGTGDEKLFF. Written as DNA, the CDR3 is TGTGCCAGCGGCGTAGCGGGGACAGGGGATGAAAAACTGTTTTTT.

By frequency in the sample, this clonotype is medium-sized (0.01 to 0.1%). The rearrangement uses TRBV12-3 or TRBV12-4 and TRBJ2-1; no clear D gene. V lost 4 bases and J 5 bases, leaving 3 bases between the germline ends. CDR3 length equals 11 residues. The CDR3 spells CASSWDNEQFF. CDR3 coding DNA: TGTGCCAGCAGTTGGGACAATGAGCAGTTCTTC.